A single sample is the source of the 5 T cell receptor beta chains below, sequenced in a study of blood T cell repertoires in COVID-19. Generated by immunoSEQ multiplex PCR, the TCRdb table keeps only in-frame clones and is missing some. Of more than 200,000 clones in the sample, roughly 80% are singletons; the top ten hold around 4.2%. The sample taken for sequencing was peripheral blood. All receptors come from a man aged 60 to 69 with acute or convalescent COVID-19.

This clone was found once. The V gene is TRBV6-1, the J gene TRBJ1-5; 8 bases line up with TRBD1. Germline V gene lookup returns CDR1 MNHNS and CDR2 SASEGT. The V gene end was trimmed by 3 bases and the J gene end by 7 bases; junction bases not matched to a gene: 8. The CDR3 covers 15 residues. CDR3 sequence reads: CASSDMGQAEQPQHF. The DNA for the CDR3 is TGTGCCAGCAGTGATATGGGACAGGCGGAACAGCCCCAGCATTTT.

The chain is built from TRBV11-2 and TRBJ1-1; D is undetermined. In germline, CDR1 is SGHAT, CDR2 FQNNGV. V was pared by 5 bases and J by 0 bases, with 4 bases between. This CDR3 is 12 amino acids long. DNA of the CDR3: TGTGCCAGCAGCCAAATGAACACTGAAGCTTTCTTT. Translating gives CASSQMNTEAFF.

The chain combines TRBV11-2 with TRBJ2-2, with TRBD1 matching over 8 bases. The CDR3 spans 14 residues. CDR1 and CDR2 (germline): SGHAT, FQNNGV. J gave up 6 bases and V 2 bases, and 2 bases lay outside the gene matches. The CDR3 here is CASSLQGAPGELFF. DNA for the CDR3: TGTGCCAGCAGCTTACAGGGGGCACCCGGGGAGCTGTTTTTT. Drawing the rest from reference TRBV11-2 and TRBJ2-2, the complete variable domain is EAGVAQSPRYKIIEKRQSVAFWCNPISGHATLYWYQQILGQGPKLLIQFQNNGVVDDSQLPKDRFSAERLKGVDSTLKIQPAKLEDSAVYLCASSLQGAPGELFFGEGSRLTVL.

This clone occurred a few times. Additional DNA sequences in this sample encode the identical CDR3. The chain couples TRBV9 to TRBJ2-3; D gene unclear. Germline values: CDR1 SGDLS, CDR2 YYNGEE. CDR3 size: 14 residues. V was trimmed by 0 bases and J by 2 bases, leaving 7 bases between them. The CDR3 DNA reads TGTGCCAGCAGCGTAGTCGGTCACACAGATACGCAGTATTTT. Amino acid sequence: CASSVVGHTDTQYF.

This clone occurred a few times. The rearrangement joins TRBV19 to TRBJ2-2, with 15 positions matching TRBD2. CDR1 is LNHDA, CDR2 SQIVND, per germline (reference sequence). Trimming cost V 2 bases and J 0 bases; bases outside gene matches: 4. There are 19 residues in the CDR3. The CDR3 DNA is TGTGCCAGTAGTATATTAGGACTAGCGGGAGGGGCGAACACCGGGGAGCTGTTTTTT. Encoded protein: CASSILGLAGGANTGELFF. Full variable domain (remainder filled in from reference TRBV19 and TRBJ2-2): DGGITQSPKYLFRKEGQNVTLSCEQNLNHDAMYWYRQDPGQGLRLIYYSQIVNDFQKGDIAEGYSVSREKKESFPLTVTSAQKNPTAFYLCASSILGLAGGANTGELFFGEGSRLTVL.